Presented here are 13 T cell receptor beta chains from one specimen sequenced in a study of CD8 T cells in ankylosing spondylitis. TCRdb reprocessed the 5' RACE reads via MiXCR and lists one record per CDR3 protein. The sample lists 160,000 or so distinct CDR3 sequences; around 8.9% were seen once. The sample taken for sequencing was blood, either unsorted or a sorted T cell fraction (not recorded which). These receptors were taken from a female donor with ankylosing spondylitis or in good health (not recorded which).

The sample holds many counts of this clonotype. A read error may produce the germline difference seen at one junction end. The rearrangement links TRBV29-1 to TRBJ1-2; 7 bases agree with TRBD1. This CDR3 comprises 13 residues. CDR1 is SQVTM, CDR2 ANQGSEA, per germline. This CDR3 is CSVEDRDIGGYTF. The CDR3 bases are TGCAGCGTCGAAGACAGGGATATTGGTGGCTACACCTTC. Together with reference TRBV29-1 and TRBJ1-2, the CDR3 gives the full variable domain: SAVISQKPSRDICQRGTSLTIQCQVDSQVTMMFWYRQQPGQSLTLIATANQGSEATYESGFVIDKFPISRPNLTFSTLTVSNMSPEDSSIYLCSVEDRDIGGYTFGSGTRLTVV.

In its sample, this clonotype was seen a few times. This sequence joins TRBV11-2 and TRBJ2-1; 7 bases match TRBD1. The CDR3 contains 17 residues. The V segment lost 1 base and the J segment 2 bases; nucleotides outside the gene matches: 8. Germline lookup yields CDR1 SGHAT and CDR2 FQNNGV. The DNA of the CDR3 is TGTGCCAGCAGCTTAGGGTGGGACAGACGGCCCTACAATGAGCAGTTCTTC. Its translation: CASSLGWDRRPYNEQFF.

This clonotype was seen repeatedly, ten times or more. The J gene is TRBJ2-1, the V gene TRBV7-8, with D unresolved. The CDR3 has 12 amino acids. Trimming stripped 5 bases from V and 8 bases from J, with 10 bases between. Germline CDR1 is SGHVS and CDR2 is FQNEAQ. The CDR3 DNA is TGTGCCAGCAGCCTGGGATCTCATGAGCAGTTCTTC. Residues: CASSLGSHEQFF.

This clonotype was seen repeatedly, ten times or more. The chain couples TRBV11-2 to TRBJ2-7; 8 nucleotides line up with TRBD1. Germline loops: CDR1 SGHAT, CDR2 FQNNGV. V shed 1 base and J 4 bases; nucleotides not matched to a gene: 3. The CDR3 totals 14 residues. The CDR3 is CASSLGQGRYEQYF. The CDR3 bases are TGTGCCAGCAGCTTAGGACAGGGGAGGTACGAGCAGTACTTC.

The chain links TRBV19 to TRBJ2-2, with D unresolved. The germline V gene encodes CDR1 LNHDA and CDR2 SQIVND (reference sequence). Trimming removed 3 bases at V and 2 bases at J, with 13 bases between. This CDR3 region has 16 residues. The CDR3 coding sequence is TGTGCCAGTAGTATGGACCTCGAGCAAAACACCGGGGAGCTGTTTTTT. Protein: CASSMDLEQNTGELFF.

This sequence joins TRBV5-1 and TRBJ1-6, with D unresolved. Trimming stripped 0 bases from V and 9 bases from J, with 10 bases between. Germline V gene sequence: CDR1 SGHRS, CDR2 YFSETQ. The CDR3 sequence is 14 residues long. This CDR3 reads CASSLDLFRSPLHF. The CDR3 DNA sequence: TGCGCCAGCAGCTTGGATCTTTTTCGTTCACCCCTCCACTTT. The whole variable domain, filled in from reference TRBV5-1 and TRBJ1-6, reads KAGVTQTPRYLIKTRGQQVTLSCSPISGHRSVSWYQQTPGQGLQFLFEYFSETQRNKGNFPGRFSGRQFSNSRSEMNVSTLELGDSALYLCASSLDLFRSPLHFGNGTRLTVT.

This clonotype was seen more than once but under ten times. As DNA, the CDR3 is TGTGCCAGTTCTGATTCGACACGGGAGCTGTTTTTT. Protein: CASSDSTRELFF. The V and J genes are TRBV19 and TRBJ2-2; D is unresolved. Germline lookup yields CDR1 LNHDA and CDR2 SQIVND (reference sequence). The CDR3 loop spans 12 amino acids. The V gene lost 8 bases and the J gene lost 9 bases, with 13 bases spanning the gap. The variable domain in full, completed from reference TRBV19 and TRBJ2-2, reads DGGITQSPKYLFRKEGQNVTLSCEQNLNHDAMYWYRQDPGQGLRLIYYSQIVNDFQKGDIAEGYSVSREKKESFPLTVTSAQKNPTAFYLCASSDSTRELFFGEGSRLTVL.

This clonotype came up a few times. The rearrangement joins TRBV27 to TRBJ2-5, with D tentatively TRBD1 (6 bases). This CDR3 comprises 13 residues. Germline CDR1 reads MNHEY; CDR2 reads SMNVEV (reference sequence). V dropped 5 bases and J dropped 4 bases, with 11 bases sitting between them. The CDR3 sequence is CASSPGTIETQYF. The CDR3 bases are TGTGCCAGCAGTCCCGGGACAATAGAGACCCAGTACTTC.

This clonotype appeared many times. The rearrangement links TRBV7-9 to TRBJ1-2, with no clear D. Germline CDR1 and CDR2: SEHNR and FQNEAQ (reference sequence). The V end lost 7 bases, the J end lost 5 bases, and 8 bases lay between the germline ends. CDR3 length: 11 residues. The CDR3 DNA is TGTGCCAGCACCCAAGGTTATGGCTACACCTTC. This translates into CASTQGYGYTF.

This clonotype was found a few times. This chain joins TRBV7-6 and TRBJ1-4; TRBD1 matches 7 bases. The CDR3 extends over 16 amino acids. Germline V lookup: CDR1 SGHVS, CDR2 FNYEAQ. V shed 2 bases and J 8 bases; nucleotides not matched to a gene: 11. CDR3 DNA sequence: TGTGCCAGCAGCTTATATCAGCAGGGGGTTGGGGAAAAACTGTTTTTT. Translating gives CASSLYQQGVGEKLFF.

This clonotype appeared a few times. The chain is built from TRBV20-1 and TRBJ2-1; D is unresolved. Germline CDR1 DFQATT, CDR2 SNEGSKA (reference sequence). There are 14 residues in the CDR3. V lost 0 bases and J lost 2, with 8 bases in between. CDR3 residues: CSARDLAAYNEQFF. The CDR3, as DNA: TGCAGTGCTAGAGATTTGGCAGCCTACAATGAGCAGTTCTTC.

CDR3: CASSVGGLAGAETQYF. The CDR3 bases are TGTGCCAGCAGCGTAGGGGGACTAGCGGGAGCAGAGACCCAGTACTTC. V is TRBV9 and J is TRBJ2-5, with TRBD2 matching over 14 bases. The J segment lost 4 bases and the V segment lost 0 bases, leaving 2 bases of the junction unmatched. CDR1 is SGDLS, CDR2 YYNGEE, per germline. The CDR3 extends over 16 amino acids.

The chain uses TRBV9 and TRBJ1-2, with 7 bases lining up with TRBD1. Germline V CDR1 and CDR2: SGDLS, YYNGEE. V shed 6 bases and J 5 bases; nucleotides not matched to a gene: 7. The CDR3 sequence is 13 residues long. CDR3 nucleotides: TGTGCCAGCACCTCGGGACAGTTATATGGCTACACCTTC. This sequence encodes CASTSGQLYGYTF.